This TCR beta chain is drawn from a study of cytomegalovirus exposure and HLA in healthy donors. Amplification used 60 Vbeta primers and 13 Jbeta primers. Measured with immunoSEQ multiplex PCR; TCRdb has only the in-frame clones, and not every one. The repertoire holds some 95,000 clones, 60% to 85% seen once, with approximately 7.4% in the top ten. Looked up from germline, CDR1 is PRHDT and CDR2 is FYEKMQ (reference sequence). The CDR3 covers 17 residues. V lost 0 bases, J lost 1 base, and 12 bases lay in between. Each of the donors was a healthy bone marrow donor. V and J are TRBV13 and TRBJ2-2, with unresolved D. The source of this sequence is a man aged 50-60 years in good health and CMV-seropositive. Sequencing was done on a sample of PBMCs. The chain's CDR3 is CASSLGTGAKNTGELFF. The CDR3, as DNA: TGTGCCAGCAGCTTAGGAACCGGAGCGAAGAACACCGGGGAGCTGTTTTTT.